This T cell receptor beta chain was observed in a study of blood T cell repertoires in COVID-19. Background on the study: Italy, Spain and the United States were the sources of the convalescent and acute COVID-19 samples.

Only in-frame clones appear in the TCRdb table, and some are missing; sequencing was by immunoSEQ multiplex PCR. The profile shows about 290,000 clones, around four fifths of them singletons. The J segment lost 0 bases and the V segment lost 4 bases, leaving 7 bases of the junction unmatched. The CDR3 runs to 17 residues. Germline lookup yields CDR1 WSHSY and CDR2 SAAADI. The receptor comes from a woman aged 45-65 years with active or convalescent COVID-19. Sequencing input: peripheral blood. The chain carries TRBV10-2 and TRBJ1-4; 8 bases line up with TRBD1. In DNA, the CDR3 is TGCGCCAGCAGTGGGACAGGGCTTCGTGCAACTAATGAAAAACTGTTTTTT. This gives the protein CASSGTGLRATNEKLFF.